This TCR beta chain was profiled in a study of CD8 T cells in Susac syndrome. V was clipped by 4 bases and J by 4 bases, with 16 bases between them. The CDR3 is 14 residues long. Per germline, CDR1 SQVTM and CDR2 ANQGSEA. With random hexamers, reverse transcription was performed on about 0.5 to 1 ug of RNA. Across 54 Vbeta and 13 Jbeta, TCR beta CDR3 was amplified with immunoSEQ multiplex PCR. TCRdb re-derived calls from the immunoSEQ multiplex PCR reads in MiXCR, one entry per CDR3 protein. Of about 190,000 distinct CDR3 sequences detected, over 85% appear once; the ten largest clones hold around 0.1%.

The receptor was derived from a human donor in good health. Material for sequencing was CD4+ T cells from PBMCs. The J gene is TRBJ1-1, the V gene TRBV29-1, with D perhaps matching TRBD1 (6 bases). Written as DNA, the CDR3 is TGCAGCGTTGCAAGTAGGGGGGATCCCACTGAAGCTTTCTTT. Translating it yields CSVASRGDPTEAFF. Based on the CDR3 plus reference TRBV29-1 and TRBJ1-1, the full variable domain is SAVISQKPSRDICQRGTSLTIQCQVDSQVTMMFWYRQQPGQSLTLIATANQGSEATYESGFVIDKFPISRPNLTFSTLTVSNMSPEDSSIYLCSVASRGDPTEAFFGQGTRLTVV.